The 5 T cell receptor beta chains presented below share a single source sample, sequenced in a study of blood T cell repertoires in COVID-19. TCRdb's copy holds only in-frame clones and misses some; the assay was immunoSEQ multiplex PCR. The sample yields some 20,000 clones, approximately 86% seen once. Sequencing input: peripheral blood. All receptors derive from a human donor in a cohort sampled during active COVID-19.

The V call is TRBV11-2, the J call TRBJ2-7, with 8 bases fitting TRBD2. V shed 1 base and J 6 bases; nucleotides not matched to a gene: 5. CDR1 is SGHAT and CDR2 is FQNNGV in the germline V gene. The CDR3 loop spans 14 amino acids. The CDR3 region is CASSLGSGRFEQYF. CDR3 DNA: TGTGCCAGCAGCTTAGGGAGCGGGAGATTCGAGCAGTACTTC.

This chain uses TRBV19 with TRBJ2-1, with 7 positions matching TRBD2. CDR3 size: 16 residues. Losses at the gene ends were 2 bases for V and 0 bases for J; bases not matched to a gene: 4. Germline V gene data show CDR1 as LNHDA and CDR2 as SQIVND (reference sequence). This chain's CDR3 is CASSIWGGSSYNEQFF. CDR3 DNA sequence: TGTGCCAGTAGTATATGGGGCGGGAGCTCCTACAATGAGCAGTTCTTC.

This clone was recorded only once. The chain recombines TRBV5-4 with TRBJ2-4; 8 nucleotides match TRBD1. Germline loops: CDR1 SGHNT, CDR2 YYREEE (reference sequence). The V and J ends lost 4 bases and 6 bases, in that order; junction bases with no gene match: 9. The CDR3 runs 15 residues. In nucleotides, the CDR3 is TGTGCCAGCAGCGACCCCGGGACAGGTGTAAACATTCAGTACTTC. It specifies CASSDPGTGVNIQYF. The variable domain in full, completed from reference TRBV5-4 and TRBJ2-4, reads ETGVTQSPTHLIKTRGQQVTLRCSSQSGHNTVSWYQQALGQGPQFIFQYYREEENGRGNFPPRFSGLQFPNYSSELNVNALELDDSALYLCASSDPGTGVNIQYFGAGTRLSVL.

The chain joins TRBV27 to TRBJ2-4; D is perhaps TRBD1 (6 bases). The V end was cut by 5 bases, the J end by 0 bases, with 14 bases between. This CDR3 spans 16 amino acids. Germline CDR1 reads MNHEY; CDR2 reads SMNVEV (reference sequence). CDR3 sequence reads: CASSPRTALAKNIQYF. The CDR3 coding sequence is TGTGCCAGCAGTCCCCGGACAGCTTTAGCCAAAAACATTCAGTACTTC.

The V gene is TRBV7-2, the J gene TRBJ2-3; the D gene is possibly TRBD2 (6 bases). The CDR3 is made up of 14 amino acids. Per germline, CDR1 SGHTA and CDR2 FQGNSA. Trimming took 6 bases from V and 7 from J, leaving 17 bases between them. Here the CDR3 DNA reads TGTGCCAGCAGGTTCCGACTAGATCCCCATACGCAGTATTTT. Protein: CASRFRLDPHTQYF.